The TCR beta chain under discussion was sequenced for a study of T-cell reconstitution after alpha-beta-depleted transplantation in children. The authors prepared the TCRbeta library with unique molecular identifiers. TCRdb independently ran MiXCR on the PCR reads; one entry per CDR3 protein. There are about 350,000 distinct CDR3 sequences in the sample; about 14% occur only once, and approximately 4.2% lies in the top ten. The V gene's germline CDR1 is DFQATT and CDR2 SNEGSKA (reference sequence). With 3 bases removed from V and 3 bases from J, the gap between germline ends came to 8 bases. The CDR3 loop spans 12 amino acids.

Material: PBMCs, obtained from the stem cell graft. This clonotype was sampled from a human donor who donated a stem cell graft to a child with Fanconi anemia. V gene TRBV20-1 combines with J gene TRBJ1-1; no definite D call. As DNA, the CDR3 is TGCAGTGCTAGCGTGAAGGACACTGAAGCTTTCTTT. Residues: CSASVKDTEAFF.